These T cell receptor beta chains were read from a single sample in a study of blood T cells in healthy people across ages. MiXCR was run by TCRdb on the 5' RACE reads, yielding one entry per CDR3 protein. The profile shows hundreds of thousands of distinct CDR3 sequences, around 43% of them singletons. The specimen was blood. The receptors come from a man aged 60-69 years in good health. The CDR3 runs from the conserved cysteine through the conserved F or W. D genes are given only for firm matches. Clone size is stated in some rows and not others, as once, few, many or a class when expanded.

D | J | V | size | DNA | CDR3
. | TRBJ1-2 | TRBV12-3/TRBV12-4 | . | TGTGCCAGCAGTTGTAACCCGGGTCGGGGCTACACCTTC | CASSCNPGRGYTF
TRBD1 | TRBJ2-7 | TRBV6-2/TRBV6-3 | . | TGTGCCAGCAGTTACGCCTACAGGGGTAACTACGAGCAGTACTTC | CASSYAYRGNYEQYF
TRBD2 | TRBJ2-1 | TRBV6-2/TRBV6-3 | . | TGTGCCAGCAGTTTGGGACTAGCGGGGGTGGAGCAGTTCTTC | CASSLGLAGVEQFF
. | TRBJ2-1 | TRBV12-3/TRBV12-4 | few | TGTGCCAGCAGTCCCACGGGACTGGGAAATGAGCAGTTCTTC | CASSPTGLGNEQFF
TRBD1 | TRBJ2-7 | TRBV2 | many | TGTGCCAGCACACCGACCGGACAGGGAGACTACGAGCAGTACTTC | CASTPTGQGDYEQYF
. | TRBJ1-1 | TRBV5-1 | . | TGCGCCAGCAGCTTGCAGGGCTGGTTGACTGAAGCTTTCTTT | CASSLQGWLTEAFF
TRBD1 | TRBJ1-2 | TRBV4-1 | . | TGCGCCAGCAGCCAAGATCCAGGGGGGTTCTACTATGGCTACACCTTC | CASSQDPGGFYYGYTF
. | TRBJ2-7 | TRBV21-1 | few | TGTGCCAGCAACCCGGGACAGCTCTACGAGCAGTACTTC | CASNPGQLYEQYF
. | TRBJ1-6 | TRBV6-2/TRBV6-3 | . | TGTGCCAGCAGCCACGGGGCACCCCTCCACTTT | CASSHGAPLHF
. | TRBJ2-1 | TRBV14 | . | TGTGCCAGCAGCCAAGATCCCGGGGGCTTCAGGGAGCAGTTCTTC | CASSQDPGGFREQFF
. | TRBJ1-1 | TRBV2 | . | TGTGCCAGCACTAAAGCCCAGGCCACTGAAGCTTTCTTT | CASTKAQATEAFF
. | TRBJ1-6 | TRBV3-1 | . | TGTGTCAGCAGCCAAGGGGGGAATTCACCCCTCCACTTT | CVSSQGGNSPLHF
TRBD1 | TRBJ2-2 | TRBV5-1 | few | TGCGCCAGCAGCTTGGACAGGGGAATGGTGTTTTTT | CASSLDRGMVFF
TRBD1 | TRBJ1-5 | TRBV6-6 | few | TGTGCCAGCAGTCCTCCCGGGACAGGGGTATCCCCTCAGCCCCAGCATTTT | CASSPPGTGVSPQPQHF
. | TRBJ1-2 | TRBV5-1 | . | TGCGCCAGCAGCCCCGACACTGGGGCTAACTATGGCTACACCTTC | CASSPDTGANYGYTF
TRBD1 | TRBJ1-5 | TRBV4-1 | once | TGCGCCAGCAGTCAATCTTATTCCCGATCCGACAGGGAATATTCGCCCCAGCATTTT | CASSQSYSRSDREYSPQHF
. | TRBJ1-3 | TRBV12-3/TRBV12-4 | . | TGTGCCAGCAGTTTAGGGGGATCTGGAAACACCATATATTTT | CASSLGGSGNTIYF
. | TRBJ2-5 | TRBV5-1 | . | TGCGCCAGCAGCCCCACCGTCGGCGGACGAGAGGCCCAGTACTTC | CASSPTVGGREAQYF
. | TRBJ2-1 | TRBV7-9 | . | TGTGCCAGCAGCTTAGCGGGGGGGCGGGATGGGTTCTTC | CASSLAGGRDGFF
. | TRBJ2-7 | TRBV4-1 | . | TGCGCCAGCAGCCAAGGCCTTCTGGTATACGAGCAGTACTTC | CASSQGLLVYEQYF
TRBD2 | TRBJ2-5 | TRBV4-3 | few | TGCGCCAGCAGCCAAGATGGGAGGCTAGCGGGGGCGAGGAGGACCCAGTACTTC | CASSQDGRLAGARRTQYF
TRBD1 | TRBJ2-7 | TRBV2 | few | TGTGCCAGCAGTGGAGGGACAGGGCTCCCCTACGAGCAGTACTTC | CASSGGTGLPYEQYF
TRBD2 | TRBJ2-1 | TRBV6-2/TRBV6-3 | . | TGTGCCAGCAGTTCAGACCCTTCTAGCGGGGGTTTATCCTACAATGAGCAGTTCTTC | CASSSDPSSGGLSYNEQFF
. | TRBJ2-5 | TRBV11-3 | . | TGTGCCAGCAGTTGGGGAAAGTCGCAGACCCAGTACTTC | CASSWGKSQTQYF
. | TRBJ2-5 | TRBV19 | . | TGTGCCAGTAGTCGACTAGTTCAAGAGACCCAGTACTTC | CASSRLVQETQYF
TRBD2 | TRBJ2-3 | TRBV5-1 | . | TGCGCCAGCAGTACTTTTTGGGGGGGAACAGATACGCGGTATTTT | CASSTFWGGTDTRYF
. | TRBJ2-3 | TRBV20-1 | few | TGCAGTGCTAGCGGGAGATTAACTAGCACAGATACGCAGTATTTT | CSASGRLTSTDTQYF
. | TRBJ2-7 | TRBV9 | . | TGTGCCAGCAGCGTGTCCGGGGGAAAGATCGACGAGCAGTACTTC | CASSVSGGKIDEQYF
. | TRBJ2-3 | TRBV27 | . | TGTGCCAGCAGTGTCGGGCCCCGGGGGGATACGCAGTATTTT | CASSVGPRGDTQYF
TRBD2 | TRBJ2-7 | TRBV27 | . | TGTGCCAGCAGTTTTAGCGGGGACCCTTACGAGCAGTACTTC | CASSFSGDPYEQYF
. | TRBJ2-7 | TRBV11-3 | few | TGTGCCAGCAGCTTCGGGAAAGGGGGCTCCTACGAGCAGTACTTC | CASSFGKGGSYEQYF
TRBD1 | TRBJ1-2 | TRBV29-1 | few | TGCAGCGTTGGGGGACAGGGGGCGCGGGGCTATGGCTACACCTTC | CSVGGQGARGYGYTF
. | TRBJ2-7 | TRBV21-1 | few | TGTGCCAGCAGCAGAGAGCAGGGTCCCCACGAGCAGTACTTC | CASSREQGPHEQYF
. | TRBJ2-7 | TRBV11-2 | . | TGTGCCAGCAGCTTTTTTGTGGACGAGCAGTACTTC | CASSFFVDEQYF
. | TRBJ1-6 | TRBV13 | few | TGTGCCAGCAGCCTACAGGACCTAACGCCCCTCCACTTT | CASSLQDLTPLHF
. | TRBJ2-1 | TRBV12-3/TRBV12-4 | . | TGTGCCAGCAGTGCCGTGCAGGCCTACAATGAGCAGTTCTTC | CASSAVQAYNEQFF
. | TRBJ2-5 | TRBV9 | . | TGTGCCAGCAGCGTAGAGGCAGGGCAGGCGACCCAGTACTTC | CASSVEAGQATQYF
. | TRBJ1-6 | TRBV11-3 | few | TGTGCCAGCAGCTTAGGAGGGGCGTGGACACCCCTCCACTTT | CASSLGGAWTPLHF
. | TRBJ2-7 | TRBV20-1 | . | TGCAGTGCCCAGCGGAGCCCCTCCTACGAGCAGTACTTC | CSAQRSPSYEQYF
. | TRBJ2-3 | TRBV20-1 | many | TGCAGTGCTAGTGCAGGGGCGGGGAGTCGGAATACGCAGTATTTT | CSASAGAGSRNTQYF
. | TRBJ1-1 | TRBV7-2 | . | TGTGCCAGCAGCCGCGATTGGTACACTGAAGCTTTCTTT | CASSRDWYTEAFF
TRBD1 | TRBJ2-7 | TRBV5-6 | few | TGTGCCAGCAGCCGTCCCAGACAGGGGTCCTACGAGCAGTACTTC | CASSRPRQGSYEQYF
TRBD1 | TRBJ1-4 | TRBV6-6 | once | TGTGCCAGCAGTTACTCGACAGGGGTGAAGGAAAAACTGTTTTTT | CASSYSTGVKEKLFF
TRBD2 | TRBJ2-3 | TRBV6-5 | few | TGTGCCAGCAGATCCTCTAGCGGGGGGTTCAGTGGGATCACAGATACGCAGTATTTT | CASRSSSGGFSGITDTQYF